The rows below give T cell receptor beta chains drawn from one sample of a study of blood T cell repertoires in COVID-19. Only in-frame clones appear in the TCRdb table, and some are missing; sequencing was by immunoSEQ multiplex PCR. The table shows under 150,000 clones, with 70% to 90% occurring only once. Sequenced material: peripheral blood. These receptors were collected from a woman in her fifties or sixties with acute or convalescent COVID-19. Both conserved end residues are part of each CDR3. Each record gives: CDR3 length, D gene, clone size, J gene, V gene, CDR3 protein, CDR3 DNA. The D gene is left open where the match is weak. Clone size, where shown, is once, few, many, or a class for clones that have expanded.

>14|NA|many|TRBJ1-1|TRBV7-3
CASSPTGRNTEAFF
TGTGCCAGCAGCCCGACAGGACGGAACACTGAAGCTTTCTTT
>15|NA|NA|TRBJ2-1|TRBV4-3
CASSHLGGRGYEQFF
TGCGCCAGCAGCCATCTAGGGGGTAGAGGATATGAGCAGTTCTTC
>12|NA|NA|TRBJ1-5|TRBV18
CASSNTDQPQHF
TGTGCCAGCTCAAATACGGATCAGCCCCAGCATTTT
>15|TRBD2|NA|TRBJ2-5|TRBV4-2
CASSQVAGGVETQYF
TGTGCCAGCAGCCAAGTTGCGGGGGGCGTAGAGACCCAGTACTTC
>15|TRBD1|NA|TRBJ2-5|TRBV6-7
CASSQDRTGQETQYF
TGTGCCAGCAGTCAAGACCGGACAGGGCAAGAGACCCAGTACTTC
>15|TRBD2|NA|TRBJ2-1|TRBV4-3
CASSQGSGGVNEQFF
TGCGCCAGCAGCCAAGGTAGCGGGGGGGTCAATGAGCAGTTCTTC
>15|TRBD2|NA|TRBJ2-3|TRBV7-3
CASSMTSGGADTQYF
TGTGCCAGCAGCATGACTAGCGGGGGGGCAGATACGCAGTATTTT
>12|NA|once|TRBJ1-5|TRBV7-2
CASSLQNQPQHF
TGTGCCAGCAGCCTTCAGAATCAGCCCCAGCATTTT
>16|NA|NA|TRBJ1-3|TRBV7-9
CASSFFLGGAGNTIYF
TGTGCCAGCAGCTTCTTCCTCGGGGGTGCCGGAAACACCATATATTTT
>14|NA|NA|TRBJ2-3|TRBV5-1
CASSLEGGTDTQYF
TGCGCCAGCAGCTTGGAAGGGGGCACAGATACGCAGTATTTT
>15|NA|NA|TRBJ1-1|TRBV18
CASSPRATEGTEAFF
TGTGCCAGCTCACCGAGGGCCACCGAGGGCACTGAAGCTTTCTTT
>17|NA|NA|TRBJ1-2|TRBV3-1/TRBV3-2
CASSQDAPMAACGGYTF
TGTGCCAGCAGCCAAGATGCCCCCATGGCAGCCTGCGGAGGCTACACCTTC
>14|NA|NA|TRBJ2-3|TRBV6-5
CASSYFGGTDTQYF
TGTGCCAGCAGTTACTTCGGGGGAACAGATACGCAGTATTTT
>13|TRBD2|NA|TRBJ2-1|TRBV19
CASDTRGDNEQFF
TGTGCCAGTGACACTCGGGGGGACAATGAGCAGTTCTTC
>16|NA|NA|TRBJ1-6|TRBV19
CASSFQTGITGSPLHF
TGTGCCAGTAGTTTCCAGACCGGGATAACGGGTTCACCCCTCCACTTT
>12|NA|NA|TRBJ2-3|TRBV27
CASRGGADTQYF
TGTGCCAGCAGGGGCGGGGCAGATACGCAGTATTTT
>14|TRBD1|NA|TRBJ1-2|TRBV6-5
CASIPRGTEEGYTF
TGTGCCAGCATTCCCAGGGGGACGGAGGAGGGCTACACCTTC
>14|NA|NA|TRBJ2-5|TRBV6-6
CASSYSERGETQYF
TGTGCCAGCAGTTACTCGGAGAGGGGGGAGACCCAGTACTTC
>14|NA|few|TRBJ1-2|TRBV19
CASRHVSEDYGYTF
TGTGCCAGTAGACACGTTTCGGAGGACTATGGCTACACCTTC
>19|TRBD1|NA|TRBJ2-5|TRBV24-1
CATSGPGQGARSVQETQYF
TGTGCCACCAGTGGTCCGGGACAGGGGGCGCGGAGCGTTCAGGAGACCCAGTACTTC
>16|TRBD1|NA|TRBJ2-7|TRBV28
CASSPQPPGQGYEQYF
TGTGCCAGCAGTCCCCAACCCCCGGGACAGGGTTACGAGCAGTACTTC
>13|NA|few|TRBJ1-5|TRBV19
CASSPGINQPQHF
TGTGCCAGTAGTCCCGGTATTAATCAGCCCCAGCATTTT
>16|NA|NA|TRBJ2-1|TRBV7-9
CASSYPDSSLYNEQFF
TGTGCCAGCAGCTATCCTGATAGTAGCCTCTACAATGAGCAGTTCTTC
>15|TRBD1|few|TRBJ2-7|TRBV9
CASSVGPGQTYEQYF
TGTGCCAGCAGCGTAGGTCCGGGACAGACCTACGAGCAGTACTTC
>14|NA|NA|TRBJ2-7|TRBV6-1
CASSETDHRAEQYF
TGTGCCAGCAGTGAAACAGACCACAGGGCCGAGCAGTACTTC
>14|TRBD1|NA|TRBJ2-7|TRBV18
CASSLTGARGEQYF
TGTGCCAGCTCATTAACAGGGGCGAGGGGCGAGCAGTACTTC
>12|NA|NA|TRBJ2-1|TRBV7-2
CASSLSRHEQFF
TGTGCCAGCAGCTTAAGCCGTCATGAGCAGTTCTTC
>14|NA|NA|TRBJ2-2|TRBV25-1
CASQITGSAGELFF
TGTGCCAGCCAGATTACAGGGTCGGCCGGGGAGCTGTTTTTT
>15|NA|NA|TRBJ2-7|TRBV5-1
CASSLGAGETYEQYF
TGCGCCAGCAGCTTGGGGGCAGGGGAGACCTACGAGCAGTACTTC
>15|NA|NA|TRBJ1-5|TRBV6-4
CASSDRAGSNQPQHF
TGTGCCAGCAGTGATCGGGCGGGAAGCAATCAGCCCCAGCATTTT
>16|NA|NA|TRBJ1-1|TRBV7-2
CASSLGQQGLNTEAFF
TGTGCCAGCAGCTTAGGCCAACAGGGATTGAACACTGAAGCTTTCTTT
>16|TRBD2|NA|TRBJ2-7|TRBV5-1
CASSLETSGGAGEQYF
TGCGCCAGCAGCTTGGAGACTAGCGGGGGGGCCGGCGAGCAGTACTTC
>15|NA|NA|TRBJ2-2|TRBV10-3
CAISELESFTGELFF
TGTGCCATCAGTGAGTTAGAGTCTTTCACCGGGGAGCTGTTTTTT
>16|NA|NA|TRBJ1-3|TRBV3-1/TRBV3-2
CASSPRQADPGNTIYF
TGTGCCAGCAGCCCGCGACAGGCTGACCCTGGAAACACCATATATTTT
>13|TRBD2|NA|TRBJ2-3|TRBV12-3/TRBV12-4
CASATSGADTQYF
TGTGCCAGTGCGACTAGCGGGGCAGATACGCAGTATTTT
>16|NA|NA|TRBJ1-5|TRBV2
CASSAGGSYSNQPQHF
TGTGCCAGCAGTGCCGGGGGGTCCTATAGCAATCAGCCCCAGCATTTT